A selection of T cell receptor beta chains follows, all from one sample in a study of T-cell memory formation after mild COVID-19. TCRdb recomputed calls from the 5' RACE reads with MiXCR, one row per CDR3 protein. The sample holds fewer than 150,000 distinct CDR3 sequences; over 20% are singletons and the top ten take about 38%. The sequencing input was PBMCs or a T cell subset sorted from them (not recorded which). These receptors were obtained from a young man who had mild COVID-19 (a few samples of this study predate the infection). Cell type and time point are not known. Each CDR3 is given without its conserved first and last residue. Fields, in order: J gene, CDR3 length, V gene, CDR3 protein.

J gene: TRBJ1-5
CDR3 length: 17
V gene: TRBV7-9
CDR3 protein: ASSLVTGTGRYSNQPQH

J gene: TRBJ1-1
CDR3 length: 12
V gene: TRBV11-2
CDR3 protein: ASSRDRPGTEAF

J gene: TRBJ2-2
CDR3 length: 10
V gene: TRBV7-7
CDR3 protein: ASSWGTGELF

J gene: TRBJ1-2
CDR3 length: 15
V gene: TRBV11-1
CDR3 protein: ASSLPRTGPANYGYT

J gene: TRBJ2-3
CDR3 length: 9
V gene: TRBV10-1
CDR3 protein: ASSGIGTQY

J gene: TRBJ1-1
CDR3 length: 12
V gene: TRBV6-1
CDR3 protein: ASSPWGGNTEAF

J gene: TRBJ1-5
CDR3 length: 13
V gene: TRBV5-5
CDR3 protein: ASSLRRGGNQPQH

J gene: TRBJ2-5
CDR3 length: 13
V gene: TRBV4-2
CDR3 protein: ASSQDYGGAETQY

J gene: TRBJ1-2
CDR3 length: 13
V gene: TRBV7-2
CDR3 protein: ASSSGDRAYLGYT

J gene: TRBJ2-2
CDR3 length: 13
V gene: TRBV11-2
CDR3 protein: ASSPGDGNTGELF

J gene: TRBJ2-7
CDR3 length: 15
V gene: TRBV20-1
CDR3 protein: SARSSGGRLSSYEQY

J gene: TRBJ2-3
CDR3 length: 13
V gene: TRBV5-1
CDR3 protein: ASGTSVTSTDTQY

J gene: TRBJ2-2
CDR3 length: 14
V gene: TRBV6-2/TRBV6-3
CDR3 protein: ASSYSTAANTGELF

J gene: TRBJ2-5
CDR3 length: 12
V gene: TRBV7-9
CDR3 protein: ASSLSTGFVTQY

J gene: TRBJ2-3
CDR3 length: 13
V gene: TRBV6-6
CDR3 protein: ASSYSDGSTDTQY

J gene: TRBJ1-1
CDR3 length: 10
V gene: TRBV6-2/TRBV6-3
CDR3 protein: ASSMRHTEAF

J gene: TRBJ2-4
CDR3 length: 10
V gene: TRBV7-3
CDR3 protein: ASSLEGDIQY

J gene: TRBJ2-7
CDR3 length: 15
V gene: TRBV7-9
CDR3 protein: ASSTVVGQGIAYEQY

J gene: TRBJ1-2
CDR3 length: 14
V gene: TRBV4-2
CDR3 protein: ASSPPFGQGKEGYT

J gene: TRBJ2-7
CDR3 length: 13
V gene: TRBV6-5
CDR3 protein: ASRPSGQGFYEQY

J gene: TRBJ2-6
CDR3 length: 14
V gene: TRBV11-2
CDR3 protein: ASSGQGGSGANVLT

J gene: TRBJ1-1
CDR3 length: 13
V gene: TRBV6-6
CDR3 protein: ASSYRSRDGFEAF

J gene: TRBJ2-7
CDR3 length: 13
V gene: TRBV4-1
CDR3 protein: ASSLSGQVSQEQY

J gene: TRBJ2-7
CDR3 length: 12
V gene: TRBV5-1
CDR3 protein: ASSLSAGSYEQY

J gene: TRBJ1-1
CDR3 length: 8
V gene: TRBV2
CDR3 protein: ASSGPEAF

J gene: TRBJ1-1
CDR3 length: 15
V gene: TRBV28
CDR3 protein: ASSPPGTGSGDTEAF

J gene: TRBJ2-2
CDR3 length: 11
V gene: TRBV6-4
CDR3 protein: ASRDRDTGELF

J gene: TRBJ2-1
CDR3 length: 16
V gene: TRBV7-3
CDR3 protein: ASSLEWSGQGPYNEQF

J gene: TRBJ2-3
CDR3 length: 13
V gene: TRBV5-1
CDR3 protein: ASSLMDRGTDTQY

J gene: TRBJ2-3
CDR3 length: 14
V gene: TRBV5-1
CDR3 protein: ASRLIPGLAQDTQY

J gene: TRBJ1-5
CDR3 length: 11
V gene: TRBV11-2
CDR3 protein: ASSYRGGQPQH

J gene: TRBJ1-1
CDR3 length: 10
V gene: TRBV29-1
CDR3 protein: SANRGDTEAF

J gene: TRBJ2-3
CDR3 length: 12
V gene: TRBV7-3
CDR3 protein: ASSFGGPTDTQY

J gene: TRBJ1-2
CDR3 length: 11
V gene: TRBV6-6
CDR3 protein: ASSYGALYGYT

J gene: TRBJ2-3
CDR3 length: 14
V gene: TRBV6-4
CDR3 protein: ASSEEAGGSTDTQY

J gene: TRBJ1-1
CDR3 length: 15
V gene: TRBV6-5
CDR3 protein: ASSYNVLSSVGTEAF

J gene: TRBJ1-4
CDR3 length: 13
V gene: TRBV15
CDR3 protein: ATSPRDRKNEKLF

J gene: TRBJ2-6
CDR3 length: 13
V gene: TRBV7-3
CDR3 protein: ASSSRGSGANVLT

J gene: TRBJ2-2
CDR3 length: 10
V gene: TRBV9
CDR3 protein: ASSVNTGELF

J gene: TRBJ2-7
CDR3 length: 10
V gene: TRBV5-1
CDR3 protein: ASSLVGREQY

J gene: TRBJ2-1
CDR3 length: 16
V gene: TRBV9
CDR3 protein: ASSATPGAKLPYNEQF

J gene: TRBJ1-5
CDR3 length: 12
V gene: TRBV12-3/TRBV12-4
CDR3 protein: ASSFRAFNQPQH

J gene: TRBJ1-3
CDR3 length: 13
V gene: TRBV10-3
CDR3 protein: AYKRDALWGNTIY